This TCR beta chain was identified during a study of regulatory T cells in long-lasting Graves disease. In its sample, this clonotype was seen many times. Time point given: newly diagnosed GD, antithyroid drugs for less than 3 months. The TCR library was prepared using RNA isolated from PBMCs. To make TCR beta libraries, researchers used iRepertoire HTBI primers and Arm-PCR of CDR3 regions. TCRdb itself ran the multiplex PCR reads through MiXCR, one entry per CDR3 protein. The profile covers 420,000 or so distinct CDR3 sequences, with approximately 16% appearing a single time and about a quarter taken by the ten largest. The CDR3 has 14 residues. The V end was cut by 7 bases, the J end by 2 bases, with 14 bases between. CDR1 and CDR2 (germline): ENHRY, SYGVKD. The sample was also linked to a second study, of T cells in Graves' hyperthyroidism and ophthalmopathy. That source notes: Stable hyperthyroidism and ophthalmopathy were separated using 13 V-J signatures.

The specimen was peripheral blood mononuclear cells (PBMCs), collected at new diagnosis, from a patient treated with antithyroid drugs. The receptor was derived from a woman younger than 30 with Graves disease. The V call is TRBV10-3, the J call TRBJ2-5; maybe TRBD2 (6 bases). The CDR3 bases are TGTGCCATCAAATCGGGACTTTGGCAAGAGACCCAGTACTTC. Protein: CAIKSGLWQETQYF.